The 18 T cell receptor beta chains reported below all come from one sample, sequenced in a study of cytomegalovirus exposure and HLA in healthy donors. The PCR was carried out with 60 Vbeta primers and 13 Jbeta primers. Assay: immunoSEQ multiplex PCR; the TCRdb copy retains only in-frame clones and omits some. Here the sample spans under 150,000 clones, approximately 80% being singletons. Source material: PBMCs. These receptors were collected from a girl aged 2-10 years in good health and CMV-seronegative.

J is TRBJ2-5 and V is TRBV6-5; 9 nucleotides align to TRBD2. The CDR3 extends over 15 amino acids. V gave up 2 bases and J gave up 7 bases; unmatched junction bases: 8. The germline V gene encodes CDR1 MNHEY and CDR2 SVGAGI. The CDR3: CASSYVAGAGGTQYF. The CDR3 DNA is TGTGCCAGCAGTTACGTAGCGGGGGCCGGGGGGACCCAGTACTTC.

This sequence joins TRBV4-3 and TRBJ1-2; 10 nucleotides agree with TRBD1. Germline V lookup: CDR1 LGHNA, CDR2 YSLEER. V trimming: 3 bases; J trimming: 4 bases; junction bases outside the gene matches: 5. This CDR3 is 15 amino acids long. The CDR3 coding sequence is TGCGCCAGCAGCCAGGACAGGGGGAGGTTCTATGGCTACACCTTC. Protein: CASSQDRGRFYGYTF.

The gene calls are TRBV19 and TRBJ1-1; D remains ambiguous. This CDR3 is 14 amino acids long. The germline V and J ends were trimmed by 11 bases and 0 bases, with 16 bases remaining between them. From germline, CDR1 is LNHDA and CDR2 SQIVND (reference sequence). The chain's CDR3 is CASSEGAMNTEAFF. For the CDR3, the DNA is TGTGCCTCCTCTGAAGGAGCTATGAACACTGAAGCTTTCTTT. Using reference TRBV19 and TRBJ1-1 for the parts outside the CDR3, the full variable domain is DGGITQSPKYLFRKEGQNVTLSCEQNLNHDAMYWYRQDPGQGLRLIYYSQIVNDFQKGDIAEGYSVSREKKESFPLTVTSAQKNPTAFYLCASSEGAMNTEAFFGQGTRLTVV.

CDR3 amino acids: CASSWTDPANYGYTF. The CDR3 DNA reads as TGTGCCAGCAGTTGGACAGATCCAGCTAACTATGGCTACACCTTC. V usage is TRBV6-6 and J usage is TRBJ1-2; D is possibly TRBD1 (6 bases). CDR1 is MNHNY, CDR2 SVGAGI, per germline (reference sequence). The CDR3 length is 15 residues. Trimming left V 4 bases short and J 0 bases short, with 12 bases between.

V is TRBV14 and J is TRBJ2-3; 8 bases agree with TRBD2. This CDR3 comprises 17 residues. V lost 3 bases to trimming and J lost 0 bases; unmatched junction nucleotides: 8. The germline V gene has CDR1 SGHDN and CDR2 FVKESK. The CDR3 spells CASSQGLVLGSTDTQYF. The DNA for the CDR3 is TGTGCCAGCAGCCAGGGACTAGTTCTGGGTAGCACAGATACGCAGTATTTT.

The rearrangement uses TRBV5-6 and TRBJ1-2, with 12 bases lining up with TRBD1. The CDR3 spans 17 residues. The V segment lost 2 bases and the J segment 2 bases; nucleotides outside the gene matches: 7. Germline V gene sequence: CDR1 SGHDT, CDR2 YYEEEE. The CDR3 sequence: CASSFRDRGRGNYGYTF. The CDR3 coding sequence is TGTGCCAGCAGCTTCCGGGACAGGGGGCGCGGGAACTATGGCTACACCTTC. Complete variable domain (other parts from reference TRBV5-6 and TRBJ1-2): DAGVTQSPTHLIKTRGQQVTLRCSPKSGHDTVSWYQQALGQGPQFIFQYYEEEERQRGNFPDRFSGHQFPNYSSELNVNALLLGDSALYLCASSFRDRGRGNYGYTFGSGTRLTVV.

The V gene is TRBV5-1, the J gene TRBJ2-3; 11 bases align to TRBD2. Germline CDR1 reads SGHRS; CDR2 reads YFSETQ. Losses at the gene ends were 2 bases for V and 1 base for J; bases not matched to a gene: 6. The CDR3 is 17 amino acids. CDR3 in DNA: TGCGCCAGCAGCTTTAGCGGGGGGGTCGCCCGCACAGATACGCAGTATTTT. Its protein product is CASSFSGGVARTDTQYF.

V is TRBV7-2 and J is TRBJ1-2, with unresolved D. The CDR3 runs 13 residues. V lost 4 bases to trimming and J lost 2 bases, with 8 bases between them. CDR1 is SGHTA, CDR2 FQGNSA, per germline. The CDR3 DNA sequence: TGTGCCAGCAGCTCACAGACGAACTATGGCTACACCTTC. It is translated as CASSSQTNYGYTF.

The chain joins TRBV5-4 to TRBJ2-7, with 11 bases lining up with TRBD2. The CDR3 is 14 amino acids. Germline lookup yields CDR1 SGHNT and CDR2 YYREEE (reference sequence). V shed 4 bases and J 2 bases; nucleotides not matched to a gene: 2. The CDR3 reads CASSQGLAAYEQYF. For the CDR3, the DNA is TGTGCCAGCAGCCAGGGACTAGCGGCCTACGAGCAGTACTTC.

This clone appeared a few times. The junction and the germline gene differ at one end; a read error may be behind it. The rearrangement joins TRBV7-7 to TRBJ1-4, with 7 bases that match TRBD1. Germline CDR1 reads SSHAT; CDR2 reads FNYEAQ (reference sequence). The CDR3 is 15 amino acids. The CDR3, as DNA: TGTGCTAGCAGCCGGGGACAGTCGGCTAATGAAAAACTGTTTTTT. This gives the protein CASSRGQSANEKLFF. Complete variable domain (other parts from reference TRBV7-7 and TRBJ1-4): GAGVSQSPRYKVTKRGQDVTLRCDPISSHATLYWYQQALGQGPEFLTYFNYEAQPDKSGLPSDRFSAERPEGSISTLTIQRTEQRDSAMYRCASSRGQSANEKLFFGSGTQLSVL.

This rearrangement joins TRBV5-1 to TRBJ2-7; tentatively, D is TRBD1 (6 bases). The CDR3 length is 13 residues. Trimming took off 3 bases at V and 4 bases at J, with 11 bases between the two ends. Germline-derived CDR1 and CDR2 are SGHRS and YFSETQ. DNA for the CDR3: TGCGCCAGCAGCTACAGGGCTGAGTACGAGCAGTACTTC. Its translation is CASSYRAEYEQYF.

J is TRBJ2-7 and V is TRBV4-1; 13 bases map to TRBD2. The V segment lost 6 bases and the J segment 4 bases; nucleotides outside the gene matches: 6. Germline V gives CDR1 MGHRA, CDR2 YSYEKL. This CDR3 contains 15 residues. CDR3 sequence (DNA): TGCGCCAGCAGTCGGACTAGCGGGAGTGAATACGAGCAGTACTTC. It encodes CASSRTSGSEYEQYF.

This chain connects TRBV6-6 to TRBJ1-4; D gene unclear. Trimming stripped 1 base from V and 3 bases from J, with 9 bases between. The germline gives CDR1 MNHNY, CDR2 SVGAGI (reference sequence). This CDR3 region has 15 residues. CDR3 in amino acids: CASSYLTPANEKLFF. For the CDR3, the DNA is TGTGCCAGCAGTTACTTGACTCCAGCTAATGAAAAACTGTTTTTT.

This chain joins TRBV7-2 and TRBJ2-3; 10 positions agree with TRBD2. Trimming removed 4 bases from V and 4 bases from J; junction bases left unmatched: 8. Per germline, CDR1 SGHTA and CDR2 FQGNSA. CDR3 length: 16 residues. Here the CDR3 reads CASSSRPSGGADTQYF. The CDR3, as DNA: TGTGCCAGCAGCTCCCGTCCGAGCGGGGGGGCAGATACGCAGTATTTT.

This clone came up a few times. The chain uses TRBV10-2 and TRBJ2-7; 12 nucleotides match TRBD1. V dropped 1 base and J dropped 4; count of bases not matched to a gene: 5. This CDR3 is 16 amino acids long. The V gene's germline CDR1 is WSHSY and CDR2 SAAADI. CDR3 in amino acids: CASSEWGTGGGYEQYF. The CDR3 DNA is TGCGCCAGCAGTGAGTGGGGGACAGGGGGCGGGTACGAGCAGTACTTC.

CDR3 DNA sequence: TGTGCCAGCAGTTTCTCCCAGCGGAACACCGGGGAGCTGTTTTTT. As protein: CASSFSQRNTGELFF. The genes are TRBV27 and TRBJ2-2; D not resolved. This CDR3 comprises 15 residues. V was clipped by 3 bases and J by 1 base, with 9 bases between them. CDR1 MNHEY and CDR2 SMNVEV come from the germline V gene (reference sequence).

This chain joins TRBV6-5 and TRBJ2-7, with 10 bases identical to TRBD2. Trimming took 5 bases from V and 2 from J; bases not matched to a gene: 3. This CDR3 comprises 14 residues. Germline assignment: CDR1 MNHEY and CDR2 SVGAGI. This CDR3 is CASSNSGGTYEQYF. In DNA form, the CDR3 reads TGTGCCAGCAGTAATAGCGGGGGGACCTACGAGCAGTACTTC.

The gene calls are TRBV5-6 and TRBJ2-5, with 10 bases that match TRBD2. Germline trimming cut 0 bases from V and 3 bases from J; bases unmatched to any gene: 5. The CDR3 is 16 amino acids. The germline V gene has CDR1 SGHDT and CDR2 YYEEEE. This CDR3 reads CASSLGQLAGEETQYF. CDR3 DNA: TGTGCCAGCAGCTTGGGCCAGCTAGCGGGGGAAGAGACCCAGTACTTC. Full variable domain (remainder filled in from reference TRBV5-6 and TRBJ2-5): DAGVTQSPTHLIKTRGQQVTLRCSPKSGHDTVSWYQQALGQGPQFIFQYYEEEERQRGNFPDRFSGHQFPNYSSELNVNALLLGDSALYLCASSLGQLAGEETQYFGPGTRLLVL.